This paragraph covers one TCR beta chain sequence. Its antigen remains unidentified. The data are from a study of blood T cells in healthy people across ages. Findings and limits, study-wide: Diversity of TCR beta correlated strongly with naive T cell percentage. Unsorted PBMC input precluded a conclusive naive versus antigen-experienced comparison. Higher diversity, along with more naive CD4+ cells, distinguished long-lived donors from aged donors.

The CDR3 consists of 17 residues. The V and J ends lost 0 bases and 1 base respectively, with 11 bases between them. Germline V gene sequence: CDR1 SGHKS, CDR2 YYEKEE (reference sequence). Sample-barcoded 5' priming and a J-beta primer mix drove a second PCR of about 6 to 12 cycles. A template-switch adaptor with 12 random nucleotides tagged each cDNA molecule. TCRdb redid the calling of the 5' RACE reads with MiXCR, one entry per CDR3 protein. The repertoire consists of around 1,800,000 distinct CDR3 sequences, with more than 35% occurring once and the leading ten covering more than 20%. The V and J genes are TRBV5-5 and TRBJ2-6, with a possible D match to TRBD2 (5 bases). This TCR was recovered from a human donor in good health. Sequences were obtained from blood. CDR3 DNA sequence: TGTGCCAGCAGCTTGGGAGGACTGGGTTCTGGGGCCAACGTCCTGACTTTC. Translation gives CASSLGGLGSGANVLTF.